The present T cell receptor beta chain was sequenced within a study of blood T cell repertoires in COVID-19. Across the whole study: PBMCs, B-cell-depleted T cells, or T cells were the source of the cDNA or gDNA that made up the material.

Participants were aged about 18 to 100 years, lived in about 26 US areas, and enrolled virtually. Study processing details: Nucleated cell number was recorded as an estimate derived from reference gene primer amplification. Generated by immunoSEQ multiplex PCR, the TCRdb table keeps only in-frame clones and is missing some. Clone size and V and J calls were adopted from that table, with D and trimming inferred from the DNA. This repertoire shows some 210,000 clones, roughly 79% found once; its top ten account for about 8.9%. V was trimmed by 2 bases and J by 5 bases, leaving 10 bases between them. CDR3 length: 15 amino acids. Looked up from germline, CDR1 is MNHEY and CDR2 is SMNVEV (reference sequence).

The clonotype comes from a woman between 50 and 59 years old with acute COVID-19. Source material: PBMCs or T cells enriched from blood (not recorded which). The J gene is TRBJ1-6, the V gene TRBV27; a possible D gene is TRBD1 (6 bases). CDR3: CASSLRQANNSPLHF. CDR3 sequence (DNA): TGTGCCAGCAGTTTAAGACAGGCGAATAATTCACCCCTCCACTTT.